Each of the 25 T cell receptor beta chains below was sequenced from the same sample in a study of cytomegalovirus exposure and HLA in healthy donors (dated by TCRdb to the late 2010s). Libraries came from the immunoSEQ multiplex PCR assay. For the multiplex PCR, a mixture combining 60 forward primers for TCR Vbeta segments and 13 reverse primers for TCR Jbeta segments was used. Sourced from immuneACCESS, this table was stored by TCRdb with only in-frame sequences that have V and J called. A share of the clones is absent; for the studies checked, an unresolved V gene accounts for under half, and the remainder has no known explanation. This sample has 110,000 to 150,000 clones in its table, and roughly 85% of those were observed once. 1.7% of the sample rests with the top ten. Sequenced input: PBMCs. These TCRs come from a woman aged 25-40 years in good health and CMV-seronegative.

The chain has TRBV6-5 and TRBJ1-2; possibly TRBD1 for D (6 bases). The CDR3 runs to 14 residues. Germline lookup yields CDR1 MNHEY and CDR2 SVGAGI. Trimming cost V 5 bases and J 8 bases, with 18 bases left between them. CDR3 amino acids: CASSEEGGAGGYTF. CDR3 in DNA: TGTGCCAGCAGTGAAGAGGGGGGGGCGGGCGGCTACACCTTC.

The chain employs TRBV19 and TRBJ1-1; 8 bases are shared with TRBD1. The V gene end was trimmed by 5 bases and the J gene end by 1 base; junction bases not matched to a gene: 12. Germline V CDR1 and CDR2: LNHDA, SQIVND (reference sequence). CDR3 length equals 17 residues. In nucleotides, the CDR3 is TGTGCCAGTAGTCCCCCAGCCTACAGGGGGGGGAACACTGAAGCTTTCTTT. It encodes CASSPPAYRGGNTEAFF.

This CDR3 is CASTWTGSGQPQHF. CDR3 coding DNA: TGTGCCAGCACTTGGACAGGGTCTGGGCAGCCCCAGCATTTT. V and J are TRBV28 and TRBJ1-5, with 8 bases that match TRBD1. The CDR3 runs to 14 residues. V gave up 7 bases and J gave up 7 bases; unmatched junction bases: 9. The germline V gene encodes CDR1 MDHEN and CDR2 SYDVKM.

The rearrangement uses TRBV29-1 and TRBJ2-7; 9 bases fit TRBD1. CDR3 size: 13 residues. V gave up 6 bases and J gave up 6 bases; unmatched junction bases: 9. Germline lookup yields CDR1 SQVTM and CDR2 ANQGSEA. CDR3 residues: CSVPGQGDLEQYF. The DNA of the CDR3 is TGCAGCGTCCCGGGACAGGGTGATCTCGAGCAGTACTTC.

The rearrangement joins TRBV6-5 to TRBJ1-1, with unresolved D. This CDR3 has 10 amino acids. CDR1 is MNHEY and CDR2 is SVGAGI in the germline V gene. The V end lost 7 bases, the J end lost 10 bases, and 10 bases lay between the germline ends. CDR3 nucleotides: TGTGCCAGCATCGGGTCGGTAGCTTTCTTT. Protein product: CASIGSVAFF.

This chain connects TRBV27 to TRBJ1-6; D is possibly TRBD1 (6 bases). Germline CDR1 is MNHEY and CDR2 is SMNVEV (reference sequence). The CDR3 contains 16 residues. Trimming shortened V by 6 bases and J by 0 bases, and 12 bases separated the two germline ends. The CDR3 sequence: CASRDSMGSYNSPLHF. DNA for the CDR3: TGTGCCAGCAGGGACAGTATGGGCTCCTATAATTCACCCCTCCACTTT.

The chain joins TRBV7-2 to TRBJ1-1; D perhaps matches TRBD1 (5 bases). The CDR3 runs 14 residues. Trimming removed 4 bases from V and 1 base from J, with 10 bases in between. CDR1 SGHTA and CDR2 FQGNSA come from the germline V gene. The CDR3 nucleotides read TGTGCCAGCAGCTCCGATGGACAGAACACTGAAGCTTTCTTT. Translation gives CASSSDGQNTEAFF.

The table lists this clone with a count of one. V usage is TRBV6-9 and J usage is TRBJ1-1, with 8 bases identical to TRBD1. V was pared by 10 bases and J by 0 bases, with 7 bases of the junction left unmatched. Germline CDR1 is MNHGY and CDR2 is SVAAGI. There are 14 residues in the CDR3. CDR3 protein: CAIPQGDMNTEAFF. In DNA form, the CDR3 reads TGTGCCATCCCACAGGGGGACATGAACACTGAAGCTTTCTTT.

The rearrangement links TRBV19 to TRBJ2-7; 10 bases line up with TRBD1. Looked up from germline, CDR1 is LNHDA and CDR2 is SQIVND (reference sequence). The junction had 3 bases not matched to a gene; V was cut back by 5 bases and J by 2 bases. This CDR3 has 14 amino acids. In DNA form, the CDR3 reads TGTGCCAGTAGTCCCGGGACAGGGGCCTACGAGCAGTACTTC. It is translated as CASSPGTGAYEQYF. Variable domain in full (rest from reference TRBV19 and TRBJ2-7): DGGITQSPKYLFRKEGQNVTLSCEQNLNHDAMYWYRQDPGQGLRLIYYSQIVNDFQKGDIAEGYSVSREKKESFPLTVTSAQKNPTAFYLCASSPGTGAYEQYFGPGTRLTVT.

The CDR3 DNA reads as TGTGCCAGCTCACCACCACTGCTACAGGGGGCTAATGAAAAACTGTTTTTT. Amino acids: CASSPPLLQGANEKLFF. The genes are TRBV18 and TRBJ1-4; 8 bases map to TRBD1. Unmatched junction bases numbered 6, after V lost 0 bases and J lost 3 bases. In germline, CDR1 is KGHSH, CDR2 LQKENI. The CDR3 loop spans 17 amino acids.

The chain carries TRBV19 and TRBJ2-1; D may be TRBD2 (5 bases). CDR1 is LNHDA, CDR2 SQIVND, per germline (reference sequence). CDR3 size: 15 residues. The V and J ends lost 5 bases and 0 bases respectively, with 11 bases between them. The CDR3 loop reads CASSPDWSSYNEQFF. In DNA form, the CDR3 reads TGTGCCAGTAGTCCGGACTGGAGCTCCTACAATGAGCAGTTCTTC.

The J gene is TRBJ2-1, the V gene TRBV25-1; 8 positions match TRBD1. The ends lost 4 bases at V and 0 bases at J; junction bases unmatched: 5. Germline CDR1 and CDR2: MGHDK and SYGVNS. This CDR3 spans 16 amino acids. The CDR3 sequence: CASSGWTGSSYNEQFF. The DNA for the CDR3 is TGTGCCAGCAGTGGCTGGACAGGGAGCTCCTACAATGAGCAGTTCTTC.

The chain is built from TRBV6-1 and TRBJ1-2; D remains ambiguous. The CDR3 covers 14 residues. V lost 6 bases, J lost 2 bases, and 13 bases lay in between. Germline V gene lookup returns CDR1 MNHNS and CDR2 SASEGT. The CDR3 loop reads CASRSGSGNYGYTF. In DNA form, the CDR3 reads TGTGCCAGCAGATCTGGGAGCGGGAACTATGGCTACACCTTC.

This chain uses TRBV6-1 with TRBJ2-1, with TRBD2 identical over 9 bases. The junction had 20 bases not matched to a gene; V was cut back by 5 bases and J by 0 bases. The germline V gene encodes CDR1 MNHNS and CDR2 SASEGT. The CDR3 is 21 amino acids. The CDR3 sequence is CASSKGSLSGGTSSSYNEQFF. The CDR3 DNA sequence: TGTGCCAGCAGTAAAGGCTCTCTCAGCGGGGGGACCTCTAGCTCCTACAATGAGCAGTTCTTC.

The genes are TRBV5-4 and TRBJ2-3, with a tentative D call TRBD2 (7 bases). Germline loops: CDR1 SGHNT, CDR2 YYREEE (reference sequence). The CDR3 consists of 15 residues. Trimming pared 8 bases from V and 0 bases from J, leaving 16 bases between. CDR3 protein: CASTIGGLSTDTQYF. CDR3 nucleotide sequence: TGTGCCAGTACAATCGGGGGGCTTAGCACAGATACGCAGTATTTT.

The chain combines TRBV27 with TRBJ1-1; 7 nucleotides align to TRBD1. The germline V gene encodes CDR1 MNHEY and CDR2 SMNVEV (reference sequence). V lost 10 bases, J lost 3 bases, and 8 bases stayed unmatched. CDR3 length: 13 amino acids. CDR3 bases: TGTGCCACCCGAGGGCAGGGGGACACTGAAGCTTTCTTT. Translation gives CATRGQGDTEAFF.

V is TRBV5-4 and J is TRBJ2-1, with 8 bases matching TRBD1. Per the germline V gene, CDR1 is SGHNT and CDR2 is YYREEE (reference sequence). This CDR3 has 17 residues. The ends lost 4 bases at V and 5 bases at J; junction bases unmatched: 14. CDR3 residues: CASSLYYRDRMNNEQFF. CDR3 nucleotide sequence: TGTGCCAGCAGCCTATACTATCGGGACAGGATGAACAATGAGCAGTTCTTC.

The chain couples TRBV5-1 to TRBJ2-1, with 13 nucleotides matching TRBD2. J lost 7 bases, V lost 0 bases, and 4 bases had no gene match. The CDR3 loop spans 16 amino acids. Germline values: CDR1 SGHRS, CDR2 YFSETQ. The CDR3 is CASSLALAGGRNEQFF. The CDR3 nucleotides are TGCGCCAGCAGCTTGGCACTAGCGGGGGGGCGGAATGAGCAGTTCTTC.

This chain uses TRBV13 with TRBJ2-1; 16 bases fit TRBD2. The germline CDR1 and CDR2 sequences are PRHDT and FYEKMQ (reference sequence). V dropped 5 bases and J dropped 0; count of bases not matched to a gene: 10. The CDR3 loop spans 20 amino acids. The CDR3 sequence is CASSPNPGLAGGRSYNEQFF. In DNA form, the CDR3 reads TGTGCCAGCAGCCCTAACCCGGGACTAGCGGGGGGGCGCTCCTACAATGAGCAGTTCTTC.

The chain carries TRBV6-4 and TRBJ2-1, with 9 bases that match TRBD2. Per the germline V gene, CDR1 is MRHNA and CDR2 is SNTAGT. The CDR3 covers 15 residues. Germline trimming cut 2 bases from V and 6 bases from J; bases unmatched to any gene: 5. The CDR3 DNA reads as TGTGCCAGCAGTGACGAAGCGGGGGGCCCCAATGAGCAGTTCTTC. It is translated as CASSDEAGGPNEQFF.

The chain combines TRBV28 with TRBJ1-2; no clear D gene. With 6 bases removed from V and 5 bases from J, the gap between germline ends came to 16 bases. The CDR3 is 14 residues long. Germline CDR1 is MDHEN and CDR2 is SYDVKM. The CDR3 nucleotides read TGTGCCAGCAGCCGTGGACTTAACTCTTATGGCTACACCTTC. Translated: CASSRGLNSYGYTF.

The chain recombines TRBV4-2 with TRBJ1-5; 9 bases agree with TRBD1. The germline gives CDR1 LGHNA, CDR2 YNFKEQ. V lost 1 base, J lost 7 bases, and 5 bases stayed unmatched. The CDR3 runs to 15 residues. The CDR3 loop reads CASSQGGQGGQPQHF. In nucleotides, the CDR3 is TGTGCCAGCAGCCAAGGGGGACAGGGTGGGCAGCCCCAGCATTTT.

This clone was recorded once. The chain carries TRBV23-1 and TRBJ1-1, with 8 positions matching TRBD1. TRBV23-1 is sorted into the ORF group, with uncertain function. V lost 6 bases and J lost 5; bases outside the gene matches: 17. This CDR3 is 17 amino acids long. The CDR3 sequence is CASSDTRIRGLVTEAFF. The CDR3 DNA is TGCGCCAGCAGCGATACCAGAATCAGGGGGCTGGTTACTGAAGCTTTCTTT.

The V call is TRBV6-6, the J call TRBJ1-1; no clear D. The V gene lost 7 bases and the J gene lost 4 bases, with 13 bases spanning the gap. Looked up from germline, CDR1 is MNHNY and CDR2 is SVGAGI (reference sequence). The CDR3 has 13 residues. Here the CDR3 DNA reads TGTGCCAGCATCTTCTCGGGGATCACTGAAGCTTTCTTT. Translating it yields CASIFSGITEAFF.

The V call is TRBV4-3, the J call TRBJ1-2; 7 bases line up with TRBD1. The CDR3 sequence is 17 residues long. Germline V gene lookup returns CDR1 LGHNA and CDR2 YSLEER. J lost 4 bases, V lost 4 bases, and 15 bases had no gene match. The CDR3 region is CASSPRHLGGQTYGYTF. DNA for the CDR3: TGCGCCAGCAGCCCACGTCACCTAGGGGGCCAAACCTATGGCTACACCTTC.